The T cell receptor beta chain under discussion was sequenced for a study of T cells in Graves' hyperthyroidism and ophthalmopathy. Background on the study: Blood from the periphery was taken at initial diagnosis, before any treatment.

This clonotype was found many times. Participants, patients aged 18 to 65, had newly diagnosed hyperthyroidism with a duration under 2 months. The diagnoses drew upon clinical symptoms, serum thyroxine and TRAb, thyroid ultrasound and orbital computed tomography. This blood was taken when hyperthyroidism was first diagnosed, before any ophthalmopathy symptoms existed. RNA transcripts gave rise to amplified TCR beta CDR3 regions. Carried out on the TCR CDR3, a first-round RT-PCR used the HTBI primer set. TCRdb redid the calling of the multiplex PCR reads with MiXCR, one entry per CDR3 protein. Here the sample spans hundreds of thousands of distinct CDR3 sequences, around 14% being singletons. This TCR derives from a woman between 18 and 30 years old with Graves' hyperthyroidism that later progressed to Graves' ophthalmopathy. The sequenced sample consisted of blood.

The DNA of the CDR3 is TGCGCCAGCAGCTTGGAGCCCGGGGACAGTACCTACGAGCAGTACTTC. This sequence encodes CASSLEPGDSTYEQYF. The gene calls are TRBV5-1 and TRBJ2-7, with 7 bases aligning to TRBD1. Trimming at V came to 0 bases and at J to 2 bases, leaving 8 bases not matched to a gene. Germline values: CDR1 SGHRS, CDR2 YFSETQ. The CDR3 covers 16 residues. Full variable domain (rest looked up from reference TRBV5-1 and TRBJ2-7): KAGVTQTPRYLIKTRGQQVTLSCSPISGHRSVSWYQQTPGQGLQFLFEYFSETQRNKGNFPGRFSGRQFSNSRSEMNVSTLELGDSALYLCASSLEPGDSTYEQYFGPGTRLTVT.